This T cell receptor (beta chain) was captured by sequencing in a study of regulatory T cells in long-lasting Graves disease. This CDR3 comprises 13 residues. Germline CDR1 SGHNT, CDR2 YENEEA. V was shortened by 3 bases and J by 7 bases, with 9 bases between the two germline ends. The time point was: newly diagnosed GD, antithyroid drugs for less than 3 months. Scientists built the TCR library using RNA that was extracted from PBMCs. There are many counts of this clonotype. Antigen unknown. Study observations and caveats: Between persistent patients, more than 2,500 public clonotypes were shared, exceeding the 966 shared between new patients. Graves' patients with persistent disease showed TCR diversity lower than patients newly diagnosed. Persistent cases favored TRBV28, TRBJ1-2 and TRBJ2-5.

Arm-PCR with iRepertoire HTBI primers amplified the CDR3 regions for these TCR beta libraries. As processed by the authors: Samples jointly harbored about 62 TRBV and approximately 15 TRBJ segments. Using its own MiXCR run on the multiplex PCR reads, TCRdb lists one record per CDR3 protein. The V and J calls reflect TCRdb's pipeline rather than the authors' work. The sample holds some 410,000 distinct CDR3 sequences, around 17% seen once. The same specimen was also included in a second study, on T cells in Graves' hyperthyroidism and ophthalmopathy.

The sample here was peripheral blood mononuclear cells (PBMCs), taken at new diagnosis, from a patient treated with antithyroid drugs. This receptor was taken from a woman between 25 and 40 years old with Graves disease. The V and J genes are TRBV11-3 and TRBJ2-2; unclear D gene. The CDR3 DNA sequence: TGTGCCAGCAGCTTCAGGCTGAGCGGGGAGCTGTTTTTT. Translating gives CASSFRLSGELFF.